The present entry profiles one TCR beta chain with its context. Its antigen is not yet known. No qualities accompany the bases; no much larger clone lies one base away. The data were taken from a study of response to subunit inactivated influenza vaccine (dated by TCRdb to about 2018). Looking at the study overall: Deep quantitative T cell receptor repertoire profiling was used in the study to track responses to a trivalent subunit inactivated influenza vaccine. Broad study findings and their caveats: It was suggested by the authors that each seasonal influenza vaccination may recruit only a limited number of new T cells.

Library method: RT-PCR. The instrument was an Illumina HiSeq 2500. The public sequencing data were trimmed at Q25 with fastp and processed into clonotypes with MiXCR by TCRdb, which kept only in-frame beta chains. Here each entry gathers all rows of one CDR3 protein and keeps the most common genes and DNA. This sample is represented by 650,000 or so distinct CDR3 sequences; 14% of them were singletons. The leading ten clones occupy around 7.6% of the sample. The germline V gene encodes CDR1 DFQATT and CDR2 SNEGSKA (reference sequence). Trimming at the junction amounts to 0 bases on V and 1 base on J, and the germline ends lie 14 bases apart. The CDR3 sequence holds 16 residues, the cysteine and phenylalanine included. The retained sequence is limited to the CDR3, 48 bases, with the frame set at the first base.

The clonotype was recovered from a man aged 50-60 years who received an inactivated influenza vaccine. Donor details come from another sample of the same person, matched by shared clones. The sequenced sample was PBMCs from blood, obtained 14 days before vaccination. The sequence links TRBV20-1 to TRBJ2-3; the D gene is perhaps TRBD1, from 6 matching bases. The base sequence is TGCAGTGCTAGAGATTTGAGGGGGAGCCGCACAGATACGCAGTATTTT. This yields the protein CSARDLRGSRTDTQYF.